This note documents a single T cell receptor (beta chain) sequence. The antigen remains unidentified. In germline, CDR1 is SGHTS, CDR2 YDEGEE. Trimming took off 4 bases at V and 0 bases at J, with 20 bases between the two ends. This CDR3 contains 18 residues. The record originates from a study of regulatory T cells in long-lasting Graves disease. Building the TCR beta libraries relied on iRepertoire HTBI primers, and CDR3 regions underwent Arm-PCR. TCRdb ran MiXCR on the multiplex PCR reads and lists one entry per CDR3 protein. The sample contains approximately 400,000 distinct CDR3 sequences, more than 20% of which appear only once. Time point noted: persistent/refractory GD, antithyroid drugs over 5 years with positive TRAb. After RNA was extracted from PBMCs, the TCR library was made from it. Study-wide results and limits: There were preferences for TRBV28, TRBJ1-2 and TRBJ2-5 in persistent disease.

The V call is TRBV5-8, the J call TRBJ2-1; either TRBD1 or TRBD2 may fit D (6 bases each). This specimen consisted of peripheral blood mononuclear cells (PBMCs), obtained when the disease was refractory, from a patient treated with antithyroid drugs. The receptor was isolated from a female donor with Graves disease. The CDR3 here is CASSPDGGRWNSYNEQFF. CDR3 nucleotide sequence: TGTGCCAGCAGCCCGGATGGGGGGCGGTGGAACTCCTACAATGAGCAGTTCTTC.